Following are 26 T cell receptor beta chains from one sample sequenced in a study of blood T cell repertoires in COVID-19. The table came from immunoSEQ multiplex PCR; TCRdb's copy has only in-frame clones and leaves some out. The repertoire consists of fewer than 350,000 clones, with approximately 81% occurring once and the leading ten covering roughly 2.5%. The sample comprised PBMCs or T cells enriched from blood (not recorded which). These receptors all come from a woman between 45 and 60 years old who had recovered from COVID-19.

This chain connects TRBV5-1 to TRBJ2-7; tentative D call: TRBD2 (6 bases). The V gene's germline CDR1 is SGHRS and CDR2 YFSETQ. The CDR3 has 14 amino acids. Trimming shortened V by 0 bases and J by 2 bases, and 9 bases separated the two germline ends. The CDR3 DNA is TGCGCCAGCAGCTTGGGGACTATTCCCTACGAGCAGTACTTC. The encoded protein is CASSLGTIPYEQYF.

This clone was recorded once. V is TRBV7-6 and J is TRBJ2-1; the D is unclear. The CDR3 contains 13 residues. Germline V gives CDR1 SGHVS, CDR2 FNYEAQ. V shed 0 bases and J shed 4 bases, with 4 bases lying between them. The CDR3 sequence is CASSLAQYNEQFF. The CDR3 DNA reads TGTGCCAGCAGCTTAGCCCAATACAATGAGCAGTTCTTC.

The genes are TRBV7-2 and TRBJ1-1, with D possibly matching TRBD1 (5 bases). CDR3 size: 13 residues. The germline V and J ends were trimmed by 6 bases and 0 bases, with 8 bases remaining between them. Germline V gene sequence: CDR1 SGHTA, CDR2 FQGNSA. This CDR3 is CASSRGVNTEAFF. The CDR3, as DNA: TGTGCCAGCAGTCGGGGGGTGAACACTGAAGCTTTCTTT.

The chain uses TRBV29-1 and TRBJ1-2; D ambiguous. This CDR3 is built from 13 residues. Per the germline V gene, CDR1 is SQVTM and CDR2 is ANQGSEA. Trimming took 3 bases from V and 0 from J, leaving 8 bases between them. Here the CDR3 reads CSVDVVANYGYTF. The CDR3, as DNA: TGCAGCGTTGACGTAGTGGCTAACTATGGCTACACCTTC.

V usage is TRBV29-1 and J usage is TRBJ1-3; D gene ambiguous. This CDR3 contains 15 residues. Germline V gene data show CDR1 as SQVTM and CDR2 as ANQGSEA. Trimming stripped 0 bases from V and 1 base from J, with 10 bases between. The CDR3 bases are TGCAGCGTTGAAGATTCCGGCAGGTCTGGAAACACCATATATTTT. Amino acid sequence: CSVEDSGRSGNTIYF. The variable domain in full, with the rest retrieved from reference TRBV29-1 and TRBJ1-3, is SAVISQKPSRDICQRGTSLTIQCQVDSQVTMMFWYRQQPGQSLTLIATANQGSEATYESGFVIDKFPISRPNLTFSTLTVSNMSPEDSSIYLCSVEDSGRSGNTIYFGEGSWLTVV.

This clone showed up just a few times. This chain joins TRBV5-4 and TRBJ2-1, with TRBD1 matching over 9 bases. From germline, CDR1 is SGHNT and CDR2 YYREEE (reference sequence). The CDR3 spans 15 residues. With V trimmed by 7 bases and J by 2 bases, 7 bases remained unmatched. CDR3 residues: CASSTDRGTYNEQFF. For the CDR3, the DNA is TGTGCCAGCTCCACGGACAGGGGCACCTACAATGAGCAGTTCTTC.

V gene TRBV6-5 combines with J gene TRBJ2-7, with 7 bases lining up with TRBD2. Per germline, CDR1 MNHEY and CDR2 SVGAGI. CDR3 length equals 16 residues. Losses at the gene ends were 2 bases for V and 3 bases for J; bases not matched to a gene: 10. Written as DNA, the CDR3 is TGTGCCAGCAGTTACGGGCGCGTCGGGGAGGGCTACGAGCAGTACTTC. It codes for CASSYGRVGEGYEQYF.

The chain couples TRBV24-1 to TRBJ2-1; no definite D call. From germline, CDR1 is KGHDR and CDR2 SFDVKD. V shed 9 bases and J shed 2 bases, with 4 bases lying between them. The CDR3 sequence is 11 residues long. CDR3 sequence reads: CATEAYNEQFF. The CDR3 nucleotides read TGTGCCACCGAGGCCTACAATGAGCAGTTCTTC.

The chain employs TRBV5-1 and TRBJ2-1; D is unresolved. Trimming cost V 5 bases and J 8 bases, with 11 bases left between them. The length of the CDR3 is 12 residues. The germline gives CDR1 SGHRS, CDR2 YFSETQ. As DNA, the CDR3 is TGCGCCAGCAGGCTGACTTTTGATGAGCAGTTCTTC. Translated, it gives CASRLTFDEQFF.

This chain links TRBV9 with TRBJ2-7; TRBD1 is a possible D gene (6 bases). Germline V gene sequence: CDR1 SGDLS, CDR2 YYNGEE. Deletions cut 3 bases from V and 7 bases from J, with 11 bases between. This CDR3 has 12 residues. CDR3 in DNA: TGTGCCAGCAGCGGGCGGACAGAAGAGCAGTACTTC. Translating it yields CASSGRTEEQYF.

The chain combines TRBV5-6 with TRBJ2-1; TRBD2 matches 12 bases. This CDR3 has 17 residues. The V gene end was trimmed by 1 base and the J gene end by 4 bases; junction bases not matched to a gene: 6. Per the germline V gene, CDR1 is SGHDT and CDR2 is YYEEEE. The DNA of the CDR3 is TGTGCCAGCAGCTTGAGGCTAGCGGGAGGGCGGTACAATGAGCAGTTCTTC. Protein product: CASSLRLAGGRYNEQFF.

The V and J genes are TRBV27 and TRBJ2-7; the D gene is possibly TRBD2 (6 bases). Germline V gene sequence: CDR1 MNHEY, CDR2 SMNVEV (reference sequence). There are 14 residues in the CDR3. The V end lost 3 bases, the J end lost 7 bases, and 16 bases lay between the germline ends. CDR3 in DNA: TGTGCCAGCAGTTTCTCTATCGCGGGGTCGGAGCAGTACTTC. It is translated as CASSFSIAGSEQYF.

Worth noting for this clone: Compared with germline, one end of the junction differs, possibly owing to a read error. The genes are TRBV4-1 and TRBJ2-5; D might be TRBD2 (5 bases). CDR1 and CDR2 from the germline V gene are MGHRA and YSYEKL. The CDR3 totals 14 residues. The CDR3 sequence: CASSQARGQGTQYF. The CDR3 DNA sequence: TGCGCCAGCAGCCAAGCCCGAGGGCAAGGGACCCAGTACTTC.

This chain uses TRBV18 with TRBJ1-1; D remains unclear. The CDR3 is 15 amino acids. Trimming cost V 3 bases and J 0 bases, with 11 bases left between them. The V gene's germline CDR1 is KGHSH and CDR2 LQKENI. CDR3 in DNA: TGTGCCAGCTCACCCTACGGAGGGTTGAACACTGAAGCTTTCTTT. It translates to CASSPYGGLNTEAFF.

The rearrangement joins TRBV9 to TRBJ1-6; D is ambiguous. The CDR3 has 15 amino acids. Germline CDR1 is SGDLS and CDR2 is YYNGEE. Trimming removed 1 base at V and 2 bases at J, with 7 bases between. CDR3 amino acids: CASSVTPAYNSPLHF. CDR3 coding DNA: TGTGCCAGCAGCGTAACGCCGGCCTATAATTCACCCCTCCACTTT.

The chain carries TRBV30 and TRBJ1-2; 9 nucleotides match TRBD1. The CDR3 loop spans 14 amino acids. V gave up 4 bases and J gave up 5 bases; unmatched junction bases: 8. Germline assignment: CDR1 GTSNPN and CDR2 SVGIG (reference sequence). The DNA of the CDR3 is TGTGCCTGGAAAACCGGGACAGGGCTTTATGGCTACACCTTC. This gives the protein CAWKTGTGLYGYTF.

This chain uses TRBV25-1 with TRBJ1-3; maybe TRBD1 (5 bases). The CDR3 runs to 16 residues. Trimming shortened V by 4 bases and J by 5 bases, and 18 bases separated the two germline ends. CDR1 and CDR2 (germline): MGHDK, SYGVNS. This CDR3 is CASSAGQTILRNTIYF. In DNA, the CDR3 is TGTGCCAGCAGTGCCGGACAAACAATCTTGAGAAACACCATATATTTT.

The CDR3 nucleotides read TGTGCCAGCAGCTTAGCCCCAAAAACAAAGGGGCGTGTTGCAAACAATCAGCCCCAGCATTTT. Amino acid sequence: CASSLAPKTKGRVANNQPQHF. The chain has TRBV7-6 and TRBJ1-5; possible D gene TRBD1, 5 bases. V dropped 0 bases and J dropped 3 bases, with 27 bases sitting between them. The germline CDR1 and CDR2 sequences are SGHVS and FNYEAQ. The CDR3 runs to 21 residues. The full variable domain, with the rest looked up from reference TRBV7-6 and TRBJ1-5, is GAGVSQSPRYKVTKRGQDVALRCDPISGHVSLYWYRQALGQGPEFLTYFNYEAQQDKSGLPNDRFSAERPEGSISTLTIQRTEQRDSAMYRCASSLAPKTKGRVANNQPQHFGDGTRLSIL.

The V call is TRBV19, the J call TRBJ1-6; TRBD1 matches at 9 bases. This CDR3 spans 14 amino acids. In germline, CDR1 is LNHDA, CDR2 SQIVND (reference sequence). J gave up 8 bases and V 6 bases, and 5 bases lay outside the gene matches. This CDR3 is CASRDRGIDSPLHF. CDR3 nucleotides: TGTGCCAGTAGGGACAGGGGAATCGATTCACCCCTCCACTTT.

The chain joins TRBV19 to TRBJ2-3, with 10 bases that match TRBD2. The germline gives CDR1 LNHDA, CDR2 SQIVND (reference sequence). CDR3 length equals 18 residues. V lost 8 bases, J lost 0 bases, and 14 bases stayed unmatched. CDR3 DNA sequence: TGTGCCAGTCGCGGGGGGCTAGCGGGAGTGATTAGCACAGATACGCAGTATTTT. Its protein is CASRGGLAGVISTDTQYF.

The chain is built from TRBV9 and TRBJ2-3; 9 nucleotides line up with TRBD2. Germline V lookup: CDR1 SGDLS, CDR2 YYNGEE. With V trimmed by 4 bases and J by 6 bases, 6 bases remained unmatched. This CDR3 has 14 residues. The chain's CDR3 is CASSSSGTSDTQYF. The CDR3, as DNA: TGTGCCAGCAGCTCTAGTGGGACTAGCGATACGCAGTATTTT.

This chain connects TRBV9 to TRBJ2-2; TRBD1 aligns across 8 bases. Germline CDR1 is SGDLS and CDR2 is YYNGEE. The CDR3 consists of 19 residues. J gave up 3 bases and V 1 base, and 14 bases lay outside the gene matches. The CDR3 sequence is CASSVSPILTGAYTGELFF. The CDR3, as DNA: TGTGCCAGCAGCGTATCCCCAATCTTGACAGGGGCCTACACCGGGGAGCTGTTTTTT.

This chain links TRBV29-1 with TRBJ1-1, with unresolved D. Germline CDR1 reads SQVTM; CDR2 reads ANQGSEA. The CDR3 has 14 residues. V was trimmed by 5 bases and J by 0 bases, leaving 13 bases between them. DNA for the CDR3: TGCAGCGTTCCTACCCGGGGAATGAACACTGAAGCTTTCTTT. It codes for CSVPTRGMNTEAFF.

In its sample, this clone was seen once. The genes are TRBV4-2 and TRBJ2-7; 9 positions agree with TRBD1. Germline lookup yields CDR1 LGHNA and CDR2 YNFKEQ. The CDR3 is 13 residues long. The J segment lost 5 bases and the V segment lost 5 bases, leaving 4 bases of the junction unmatched. CDR3 in DNA: TGTGCCAGCAGCTACGGACAGGGGCACGAGCAGTACTTC. Its translation: CASSYGQGHEQYF.

The chain recombines TRBV5-4 with TRBJ1-1, with a weak D call TRBD1 (6 bases). The CDR3 covers 15 residues. Germline loops: CDR1 SGHNT, CDR2 YYREEE (reference sequence). V was pared by 0 bases and J by 10 bases, with 19 bases between. The CDR3 loop reads CASSLEGVRGHIAFF. The CDR3 DNA reads as TGTGCCAGCAGCTTGGAGGGGGTGCGTGGTCATATAGCTTTCTTT.

The chain combines TRBV28 with TRBJ1-1; D is perhaps TRBD1 (5 bases). V dropped 2 bases and J dropped 0 bases, with 10 bases sitting between them. CDR1 and CDR2 (germline): MDHEN, SYDVKM. The CDR3 runs to 15 residues. The CDR3 bases are TGTGCCAGCAGTTTAGCCTCAGGGATGAACACTGAAGCTTTCTTT. The encoded protein is CASSLASGMNTEAFF.